This T cell receptor (beta chain) was sequenced for a study of yellow fever vaccine responses in identical twins. Overall study findings and caveats: On the reported evidence, twins' vaccine T cell responses seemed partly convergent and partly personalized.

Concerning this clonotype itself: Its antigen is not identified.

CDR3 length: 12 amino acids. V lost 1 base, J lost 10 bases, and 8 bases lay in between. TCRdb analysed the RT-PCR reads with MiXCR anew, one entry per CDR3 protein. The data hold 30,000 to 40,000 distinct CDR3 sequences, with roughly three fifths observed a single time. This sample comprised T cells from blood (PBMCs), unsorted or a sorted subset (not recorded which), obtained before or after yellow fever vaccination (not recorded which). This chain connects TRBV12-3 or TRBV12-4 to TRBJ2-1; D may be TRBD2 (6 bases). The TCR was taken from a woman younger than 35 who received the yellow fever vaccine. The DNA for the CDR3 is TGTGCCAGCAGTTTAGAGCGGGCCGAGCAGTTCTTC. Translation: CASSLERAEQFF.